The subject of this entry is one TCR beta chain. Its specificity is unknown. TCRdb re-called the RACE reads with MiXCR, one entry per CDR3 protein. Of around 85,000 distinct CDR3 sequences listed, about an eighth are singletons. This specimen comes from a study of human T cells and chemical hapten exposure. The overall study: Throughout a study of approximately 25 weeks, patients underwent weekly scalp administration of diphenylcyclopropenone doses. Regarding the study as a whole: While controls formed fewer of them, expanded TCRs formed significantly more large CDR3 similarity clusters. Having alopecia, the donors may differ immunologically from healthy people. There was no change with DPC sensitization in TCRs above 1 in 1000 frequency.

With V trimmed by 1 base and J by 5 bases, 6 bases remained unmatched. Germline V lookup: CDR1 SGHAT, CDR2 FQNNGV. The length of the CDR3 is 15 residues. Documented time point: patch test 3, about 24 weeks after DPC sensitization. Described treatment: therapeutic diphenylcyclopropenone sensitization with weekly scalp DPC. The sequences come from whole blood, collected in connection with sensitization to the hapten diphenylcyclopropenone (DPC). The chain couples TRBV11-2 to TRBJ2-3; 7 bases align to TRBD2. This sequence originates from a woman between 45 and 60 years old with alopecia areata. Some clones in this sample may be carry-over from other donors' samples. DNA of the CDR3: TGTGCCAGCAGCTTAGCCGGCGGGAGTGGAGATACGCAGTATTTT. This codes for CASSLAGGSGDTQYF. Together with reference TRBV11-2 and TRBJ2-3, the CDR3 gives the full variable domain: EAGVAQSPRYKIIEKRQSVAFWCNPISGHATLYWYQQILGQGPKLLIQFQNNGVVDDSQLPKDRFSAERLKGVDSTLKIQPAKLEDSAVYLCASSLAGGSGDTQYFGPGTRLTVL.